This T cell receptor (beta chain) was retrieved from a study of PD-L1 blockade in urothelial cancer. For the study at large: Twenty-five of 29 patients were men who had bladder-origin urothelial cancer.

Some clones are missing from TCRdb's copy, which holds only in-frame ones; the method was immunoSEQ multiplex PCR. The top ten hold roughly 1.7% of the sample, which has some 120,000 clones, 80% to 90% seen once. Time point described: peripheral blood 6 weeks after treatment start. The receptor was isolated from a man between 60 and 70 years old with urothelial cancer. This specimen consisted of PBMCs, obtained around atezolizumab (anti-PD-L1) treatment.

The CDR3 DNA is TGTGCCAGCAGCTTAGCTTCAGGGGGCCCCCGGCCCCAGCATTTT. Protein product: CASSLASGGPRPQHF. J is TRBJ1-5 and V is TRBV7-9; 8 bases are a match to TRBD1. Germline V CDR1 and CDR2: SEHNR, FQNEAQ (reference sequence). This CDR3 comprises 15 residues. J lost 9 bases, V lost 0 bases, and 7 bases had no gene match.